The rows below give T cell receptor beta chains drawn from one sample of a study of cytomegalovirus exposure and HLA in healthy donors. TCRdb keeps only in-frame clones here, not all; method: immunoSEQ multiplex PCR. The sample consists of fewer than 200,000 clones, roughly 80% of them appearing once. The specimen was PBMCs. The receptors here all came from a woman between 18 and 29 years old in good health and CMV-seronegative. Each CDR3 is given with its conserved first and last residue. A D gene is named only where the DNA matches it firmly. For some rows the clone size is stated as once, few or many, or as a class when expanded; others skip it.

CDR3nt	CDR3aa	d_gene	abundance	v_gene	len	j_gene
TGTGCCTGGAGTCGGACTAGCGGAGGCCACAATGAGCAGTTCTTC	CAWSRTSGGHNEQFF	TRBD2	NA	TRBV30	15	TRBJ2-1
TGTGCCAGCAGCTTGAAATCAGGGCACTCTGGAAACACCATATATTTT	CASSLKSGHSGNTIYF	NA	NA	TRBV5-6	16	TRBJ1-3
TGCGCCAGCAGCTTGACTAGGGACAGGGGGCTCGACACTGAAGCTTTCTTT	CASSLTRDRGLDTEAFF	TRBD1	NA	TRBV5-1	17	TRBJ1-1
TGTGCCAGCAGCCGGATAGACAGGGTGATTGATGAGCAGTTCTTC	CASSRIDRVIDEQFF	TRBD1	NA	TRBV5-6	15	TRBJ2-1
TGTGCCAGCAGCACCGGGACAGTCGTGACTGAAGCTTTCTTT	CASSTGTVVTEAFF	TRBD1	NA	TRBV5-6	14	TRBJ1-1
TGTGCCAGTAGTATGGGAGGGGGAGGCGGGGAGCTGTTTTTT	CASSMGGGGGELFF	NA	NA	TRBV19	14	TRBJ2-2
TGTGCCAGCAGCTTATTGGGGGGGGGAGTCGGCGAGACCCAGTACTTC	CASSLLGGGVGETQYF	TRBD2	NA	TRBV7-2	16	TRBJ2-5
TGTGCCAGCAGCCCAGCAAGGGGTTACAATGAGCAGTTCTTC	CASSPARGYNEQFF	NA	NA	TRBV5-5	14	TRBJ2-1
TGTGCCAGCAGCCTGTTAGCGGGAGGGAACACAGATACGCAGTATTTT	CASSLLAGGNTDTQYF	TRBD2	NA	TRBV7-6	16	TRBJ2-3
TGTGCCAGCAGCGCGGACAGGGTAGGGGGAGAGACCCAGTACTTC	CASSADRVGGETQYF	TRBD1	NA	TRBV9	15	TRBJ2-5
TGTGCCAGCAGCTTCCTAGCGGGAGGGGAGCAGTTCTTC	CASSFLAGGEQFF	TRBD2	NA	TRBV11-2	13	TRBJ2-1
TGTGCCAGCAGTTCCCCTGGAGTTTCATACGAGCAGTACTTC	CASSSPGVSYEQYF	NA	NA	TRBV28	14	TRBJ2-7
TGTGCCAGCGAGGGGGGGGGCACTGAAGCTTTCTTT	CASEGGGTEAFF	NA	few	TRBV28	12	TRBJ1-1
TGCAGCGTTGAAGATCAGATCGCGGGGGGCACAGATACGCAGTATTTT	CSVEDQIAGGTDTQYF	TRBD2	once	TRBV29-1	16	TRBJ2-3
TGTGCCAGCAGCCCGGACAAGAACTATGGCTACACCTTC	CASSPDKNYGYTF	NA	NA	TRBV7-2	13	TRBJ1-2
TGTGCCAGCAGCCGGGGGCTAGCGGGAGGGGGTTATACGCAGTATTTT	CASSRGLAGGGYTQYF	TRBD2	once	TRBV5-4	16	TRBJ2-3
TGTGCCAGCAGCCCAAGACTAGCGGGAGAAGGGGAGCAGTACTTC	CASSPRLAGEGEQYF	TRBD2	NA	TRBV4-2	15	TRBJ2-7
TGTGCCAGCAGCGGCGGGACTAGCGGGATAAGCACAGATACGCAGTATTTT	CASSGGTSGISTDTQYF	TRBD2	few	TRBV9	17	TRBJ2-3
TGTGCCAGTAGTATCGTGTGGCGGGGCGGGGATGGAGGCTACACCTTC	CASSIVWRGGDGGYTF	NA	NA	TRBV19	16	TRBJ1-2
TGTGCCAGCAGCTTCTCCCTCGCAGGGTTTCCTACCTACAATGAGCAGTTCTTC	CASSFSLAGFPTYNEQFF	NA	NA	TRBV5-8	18	TRBJ2-1
TGTGCCAGCAGCGTAGGCGGGGGAAGTCGTATTAACTATGGCTACACCTTC	CASSVGGGSRINYGYTF	NA	NA	TRBV9	17	TRBJ1-2
TGTTCCAGCAGCTTAGACAGCTACGAGCAGTACTTC	CSSSLDSYEQYF	NA	NA	TRBV7-9	12	TRBJ2-7
TGTGCCAGCAGCCAGGGTCCACTAGCGGGAGGGAGCACAGATACGCAGTATTTT	CASSQGPLAGGSTDTQYF	TRBD2	NA	TRBV7-2	18	TRBJ2-3
TGTTCCAGCAGCTGGGGCGACAGGATCGACACTGAAGCTTTCTTT	CSSSWGDRIDTEAFF	NA	NA	TRBV7-9	15	TRBJ1-1
TGTGCCAGCAGCTTGACTAGCGGGTATCAAGAGACCCAGTACTTC	CASSLTSGYQETQYF	TRBD2	NA	TRBV7-7	15	TRBJ2-5
TGTGCCAGCAGTTCGAGTCTGGCCAAAAACATTCAGTACTTC	CASSSSLAKNIQYF	NA	NA	TRBV28	14	TRBJ2-4
TGTGCCAGCAGCCCGGACATCAACCTAGCCAAAAACATTCAGTACTTC	CASSPDINLAKNIQYF	NA	once	TRBV5-5	16	TRBJ2-4
TGTGCCAGCAGCTCATGGGGGGGCGCCGTTGGAAACACCATATATTTT	CASSSWGGAVGNTIYF	NA	NA	TRBV7-2	16	TRBJ1-3
TGTGCCAGCAGCTTAGCGCTGGCAAACCAAGAGACCCAGTACTTC	CASSLALANQETQYF	NA	once	TRBV7-2	15	TRBJ2-5
TGCGCCAGCATAACGGGGGGGGCGCGAGGAAACACCATATATTTT	CASITGGARGNTIYF	NA	NA	TRBV5-1	15	TRBJ1-3
TGTGCCTGGAGCCGGACTAGGGTTCACACAGATACGCAGTATTTT	CAWSRTRVHTDTQYF	TRBD2	NA	TRBV30	15	TRBJ2-3
TGTGCCAGCAGCCAGGGACAGGGGTGGGAGCAGTACTTC	CASSQGQGWEQYF	TRBD1	NA	TRBV11-3	13	TRBJ2-7
TGTGCCAGCAGCCTGGGGGGGGCCGAGGGCTACACCTTC	CASSLGGAEGYTF	NA	NA	TRBV2	13	TRBJ1-2
TGTGCCAGCAGTTACTCGTACGGGAGCTCCTACGAGCAGTACTTC	CASSYSYGSSYEQYF	NA	few	TRBV6-5	15	TRBJ2-7
TGCAGCGGACTCAAGAGGGGGCCGAACACTGAAGCTTTCTTT	CSGLKRGPNTEAFF	TRBD1	few	TRBV29-1	14	TRBJ1-1